Below, 20 T cell receptor beta chains from the same sample are listed, as sequenced in a study of T cell responses to AZD1222 COVID-19 vaccine. Clones were read by immunoSEQ multiplex PCR, and TCRdb kept only the in-frame ones, dropping some. The data show some 110,000 clones, with about four fifths seen just once and around 9.9% held by the top ten. The source was peripheral blood, collected on day 0 of AZD1222 vaccination. The source is an adult in good health.

V and J are TRBV6-5 and TRBJ2-1; 8 nucleotides agree with TRBD1. The CDR3 is made up of 13 amino acids. V gave up 6 bases and J gave up 10 bases; unmatched junction bases: 8. Germline V CDR1 and CDR2: MNHEY, SVGAGI. The CDR3 DNA reads as TGTGCCAGCAGAGTACAGGGGGTTCAAGAGCAGTTCTTC. It is translated as CASRVQGVQEQFF.

Regarding this clone: This sample also contains other DNA sequences that code for the same CDR3. The CDR3 bases are TGTGCCAGCAGCTTGGCTGGAACCTACGAGCAGTACTTC. Translating gives CASSLAGTYEQYF. The genes are TRBV5-5 and TRBJ2-7; no clear D. Trimming stripped 0 bases from V and 2 bases from J, with 6 bases between. There are 13 residues in the CDR3. Germline V lookup: CDR1 SGHKS, CDR2 YYEKEE (reference sequence).

The V call is TRBV27, the J call TRBJ1-5; no clear D gene. The CDR3 consists of 15 residues. Trimming cost V 0 bases and J 0 bases, with 6 bases left between them. CDR1 and CDR2 from the germline V gene are MNHEY and SMNVEV (reference sequence). The CDR3 region is CASSLSPDSNQPQHF. Written as DNA, the CDR3 is TGTGCCAGCAGTTTATCGCCAGATAGCAATCAGCCCCAGCATTTT.

This clone was seen more than once but under ten times. The chain carries TRBV7-2 and TRBJ1-6; D gene unclear. Deletions cut 0 bases from V and 9 bases from J, with 3 bases between. Germline CDR1 is SGHTA and CDR2 is FQGNSA. This CDR3 spans 12 amino acids. The CDR3 sequence is CASSLAVSPLHF. The DNA of the CDR3 is TGTGCCAGCAGCTTAGCTGTTTCACCCCTCCACTTT.

This clone showed up just once. Sequence at one end of the junction differs from germline and may be a read error. The chain employs TRBV7-7 and TRBJ2-2; tentative D call: TRBD1 (6 bases). CDR1 and CDR2 (germline): SSHAT, FNYEAQ (reference sequence). CDR3 length equals 17 residues. CDR3 in amino acids: CASSLDLEGANTGELFF. In DNA form, the CDR3 reads TGTGCTAGCAGCTTAGATCTTGAGGGGGCGAACACCGGGGAGCTGTTTTTT.

The chain couples TRBV3-1 (or the pseudogene TRBV3-2) to TRBJ1-5; unclear D gene. V lost 2 bases to trimming and J lost 4 bases, with 9 bases between them. The CDR3 spans 14 residues. CDR1 is LGHDT, CDR2 YNNKEL, per germline (reference sequence). CDR3 loop: CASSQSGVNQPQHF. The CDR3 region has the DNA TGTGCCAGCAGCCAATCGGGTGTAAATCAGCCCCAGCATTTT.

V and J are TRBV27 and TRBJ1-1; D is undetermined. CDR1 MNHEY and CDR2 SMNVEV come from the germline V gene (reference sequence). V was cut by 7 bases and J by 0 bases, with 12 bases left in between. CDR3 size: 14 residues. CDR3 bases: TGTGCCAGCACTTCCCGGGGATTGAACACTGAAGCTTTCTTT. Encoded protein: CASTSRGLNTEAFF.

The V gene is TRBV29-1, the J gene TRBJ2-5; no firm D call. Germline values: CDR1 SQVTM, CDR2 ANQGSEA. V was pared by 4 bases and J by 5 bases, with 5 bases between. The CDR3 has 10 residues. CDR3 sequence (DNA): TGCAGCGTTGCCCAGGAGACCCAGTACTTC. Its protein is CSVAQETQYF.

CDR3 protein: CASTSTVSYNEQFF. CDR3 sequence (DNA): TGCGCCAGCACTTCGACTGTTTCCTACAATGAGCAGTTCTTC. This rearrangement joins TRBV5-1 to TRBJ2-1; D is ambiguous. This CDR3 contains 14 residues. CDR1 is SGHRS, CDR2 YFSETQ, per germline. Trimming took 6 bases from V and 1 from J, leaving 11 bases between them. The full variable domain, with the rest looked up from reference TRBV5-1 and TRBJ2-1, is KAGVTQTPRYLIKTRGQQVTLSCSPISGHRSVSWYQQTPGQGLQFLFEYFSETQRNKGNFPGRFSGRQFSNSRSEMNVSTLELGDSALYLCASTSTVSYNEQFFGPGTRLTVL.

This clone appeared once. This chain uses TRBV24-1 with TRBJ1-2, with 9 bases that match TRBD1. Germline CDR1 KGHDR, CDR2 SFDVKD. The CDR3 contains 16 residues. V trimming: 2 bases; J trimming: 6 bases; junction bases outside the gene matches: 9. CDR3 sequence reads: CATSDSTGGSLDGYTF. The CDR3 DNA is TGTGCCACCAGTGATTCGACAGGGGGTAGTTTAGATGGCTACACCTTC.

The CDR3 region is CARISFHPGAGYTF. The DNA for the CDR3 is TGTGCCAGAATTTCCTTTCACCCCGGAGCTGGCTACACCTTC. The chain uses TRBV7-6 and TRBJ1-2; the D is unclear. This CDR3 is 14 amino acids long. V gave up 9 bases and J gave up 7 bases, with 21 bases separating them. CDR1 is SGHVS and CDR2 is FNYEAQ in the germline V gene. Full variable domain (outside the CDR3, taken from reference TRBV7-6 and TRBJ1-2): GAGVSQSPRYKVTKRGQDVALRCDPISGHVSLYWYRQALGQGPEFLTYFNYEAQQDKSGLPNDRFSAERPEGSISTLTIQRTEQRDSAMYRCARISFHPGAGYTFGSGTRLTVV.

The chain employs TRBV7-6 and TRBJ2-5; D is perhaps TRBD1 (6 bases). This CDR3 has 15 residues. In germline, CDR1 is SGHVS, CDR2 FNYEAQ. Trimming removed 8 bases from V and 5 bases from J, with 21 bases in between. The DNA of the CDR3 is TGTGCCAGCGGGTTAGGACAGTTCTTGGAGGAGACCCAGTACTTC. Translating gives CASGLGQFLEETQYF.

The chain carries TRBV3-1 (or the pseudogene TRBV3-2) and TRBJ1-2; 10 bases match TRBD1. V gave up 5 bases and J gave up 4 bases; unmatched junction bases: 7. The CDR3 contains 15 residues. In germline, CDR1 is LGHDT, CDR2 YNNKEL (reference sequence). This CDR3 reads CASSATGGEGYGYTF. The CDR3 nucleotides are TGTGCCAGCAGCGCGACAGGGGGCGAAGGCTATGGCTACACCTTC.

This clone was picked up one time. The chain couples TRBV2 to TRBJ2-7, with 7 positions matching TRBD1. Germline V gives CDR1 SNHLY, CDR2 FYNNEI. V shed 10 bases and J 0 bases; nucleotides not matched to a gene: 12. This CDR3 has 15 residues. The chain's CDR3 is CATWDSPHYSYEQYF. Here the CDR3 DNA reads TGTGCCACATGGGACAGTCCCCATTACTCCTACGAGCAGTACTTC.

The chain combines TRBV7-2 with TRBJ1-2; 7 nucleotides agree with TRBD1. The V segment lost 1 base and the J segment 3 bases; nucleotides outside the gene matches: 14. Germline-derived CDR1 and CDR2 are SGHTA and FQGNSA. There are 18 residues in the CDR3. The CDR3 loop is CASSLDWAGGLEYYGYTF. The CDR3 DNA is TGTGCCAGCAGCTTAGATTGGGCAGGGGGTCTGGAGTACTATGGCTACACCTTC. The complete variable domain, with remaining parts taken from reference TRBV7-2 and TRBJ1-2, reads GAGVSQSPSNKVTEKGKDVELRCDPISGHTALYWYRQSLGQGLEFLIYFQGNSAPDKSGLPSDRFSAERTGGSVSTLTIQRTQQEDSAVYLCASSLDWAGGLEYYGYTFGSGTRLTVV.

This chain connects TRBV6-6 to TRBJ1-3; 10 nucleotides line up with TRBD1. Germline lookup yields CDR1 MNHNY and CDR2 SVGAGI (reference sequence). The CDR3 length is 16 residues. V shed 6 bases and J 4 bases; nucleotides not matched to a gene: 9. The CDR3 here is CASSLSGTGEGNTIYF. In DNA, the CDR3 is TGTGCCAGCAGCCTTTCCGGGACAGGGGAGGGAAACACCATATATTTT.

V gene TRBV28 combines with J gene TRBJ2-7; 9 nucleotides align to TRBD1. The junction had 11 bases not matched to a gene; V was cut back by 6 bases and J by 5 bases. Germline V lookup: CDR1 MDHEN, CDR2 SYDVKM. CDR3 size: 15 residues. CDR3 loop: CASSSPGTGPHEQYF. CDR3 coding DNA: TGTGCCAGCAGCTCTCCCGGGACAGGGCCCCACGAGCAGTACTTC.

V usage is TRBV27 and J usage is TRBJ2-1, with 8 bases aligning to TRBD2. V dropped 2 bases and J dropped 7; count of bases not matched to a gene: 7. Germline lookup yields CDR1 MNHEY and CDR2 SMNVEV (reference sequence). The length of the CDR3 is 15 residues. The CDR3 DNA is TGTGCCAGCAGTTTAAGTTTAAGCGGGAGAAATGAGCAGTTCTTC. Protein product: CASSLSLSGRNEQFF.

V and J are TRBV6-2 or TRBV6-3 and TRBJ1-1; D possibly corresponds to TRBD1 (5 bases). CDR1 is MNHEY, CDR2 SVGEGT, per germline. V lost 2 bases and J lost 12, with 10 bases in between. The CDR3 is 11 amino acids. CDR3 protein: CASSYGGISFF. The CDR3 DNA reads as TGTGCCAGCAGTTACGGGGGGATTTCTTTCTTT.

Regarding this clone: Within the sample, other DNA sequences also encode this same CDR3. This rearrangement joins TRBV12-3 or TRBV12-4 to TRBJ1-4; the D is unclear. The CDR3 totals 13 residues. V gave up 0 bases and J gave up 1 base, with 0 bases separating them. The CDR3 coding sequence is TGTGCCAGCAGTTTAGCAACTAATGAAAAACTGTTTTTT. Its protein product is CASSLATNEKLFF.